This passage covers 7 T cell receptor beta chains from one sample sequenced in a study of blood T cell repertoires in COVID-19. Profiled with immunoSEQ multiplex PCR; TCRdb holds only in-frame clones, not every one. The repertoire has about 57,000 clones, 91% of them found once; the top ten carry about 2.2%. The source material was peripheral blood. The origin of the receptors is a man in his sixties with acute or convalescent COVID-19.

The chain combines TRBV7-6 with TRBJ2-7, with TRBD2 matching over 8 bases. CDR1 is SGHVS, CDR2 FNYEAQ, per germline. V dropped 2 bases and J dropped 6; count of bases not matched to a gene: 9. The CDR3 is 15 residues long. CDR3 nucleotide sequence: TGTGCCAGCAGCTTACTTGCGGGAGGCCGCGGCGAGCAGTACTTC. It specifies CASSLLAGGRGEQYF.

The chain carries TRBV7-2 and TRBJ2-2; 7 bases line up with TRBD1. V was pared by 5 bases and J by 1 base, with 10 bases of the junction left unmatched. The CDR3 extends over 17 amino acids. Germline V CDR1 and CDR2: SGHTA, FQGNSA. The chain's CDR3 is CASSPNPPGGNTGELFF. DNA of the CDR3: TGTGCCAGCAGCCCGAACCCGCCAGGGGGGAACACCGGGGAGCTGTTTTTT.

This clone turned up a few times. The CDR3 loop reads CAISGGQSNQPQHF. In DNA, the CDR3 is TGTGCCATCAGTGGTGGACAGAGCAATCAGCCCCAGCATTTT. V and J are TRBV10-3 and TRBJ1-5; maybe TRBD1 (6 bases). The CDR3 consists of 14 residues. Germline V gene data show CDR1 as ENHRY and CDR2 as SYGVKD. Trimming left V 4 bases short and J 1 base short, with 8 bases between.

This rearrangement joins TRBV9 to TRBJ2-2, with TRBD2 matching over 7 bases. V shed 0 bases, J shed 0 bases, and the junction held 8 bases outside the gene matches. Germline V gene sequence: CDR1 SGDLS, CDR2 YYNGEE. This CDR3 region has 18 residues. CDR3 residues: CASSVEASGTPNTGELFF. The CDR3 bases are TGTGCCAGCAGCGTAGAGGCTAGCGGAACTCCGAACACCGGGGAGCTGTTTTTT.

The gene calls are TRBV7-9 and TRBJ1-6, with 7 positions matching TRBD1. Germline V gene sequence: CDR1 SEHNR, CDR2 FQNEAQ (reference sequence). The length of the CDR3 is 15 residues. The junction had 5 bases not matched to a gene; V was cut back by 3 bases and J by 6 bases. CDR3 DNA sequence: TGTGCCAGCAGCTTCCTACAGGGGCTTAATTCACCCCTCCACTTT. Residues: CASSFLQGLNSPLHF.

The V call is TRBV11-3, the J call TRBJ2-3; D not certain. V lost 5 bases, J lost 0 bases, and 6 bases lay in between. The CDR3 totals 13 residues. Germline CDR1 SGHNT, CDR2 YENEEA. CDR3 nucleotides: TGTGCCAGCAGCGCGGAAAGCACAGATACGCAGTATTTT. This encodes CASSAESTDTQYF.

This clone has only a few counts. J is TRBJ1-6 and V is TRBV30; possible D gene TRBD1, 5 bases. V lost 4 bases and J 7 bases, leaving 14 bases between the germline ends. Germline V CDR1 and CDR2: GTSNPN, SVGIG (reference sequence). This CDR3 has 14 residues. This chain's CDR3 is CAWNQGIDNSPLHF. CDR3 sequence (DNA): TGTGCCTGGAACCAGGGTATAGACAATTCACCCCTCCACTTT.